This T cell receptor beta chain was profiled in a study of cytomegalovirus exposure and HLA in healthy donors. General study results and limits: In a later analysis, TCR association rates varied by HLA locus: DRB1 most, HLA-C fewest. Analysis was carried out at a later point, and it linked a missense DCLRE1C variant to TCR beta V- and J-gene trimming. HLA-A and HLA-B allele assignments for most subjects were reportedly predicted accurately using TCR beta sequences.

This clone was detected a few times. The target antigen is unknown. In the PCR, 60 Vbeta and 13 Jbeta primers were used. Libraries were prepared by immunoSEQ multiplex PCR; TCRdb keeps only in-frame clonotypes and omits some of them. Of about 99,000 clones listed, about 71% are singletons. In germline, CDR1 is ENHRY, CDR2 SYGVKD. This CDR3 contains 15 residues. This TCR came from a woman aged 50 to 60 in good health and CMV-seronegative. The sequenced material came from PBMCs. This chain connects TRBV10-3 to TRBJ2-5, with TRBD1 as a possible D gene (5 bases). TRBJ2-7 matches the DNA end more closely, so the J call is doubtful. In nucleotides, the CDR3 is TGTGCCATCAGCTTAGACCCCGCTGGGGCCCACGAGCAGTACTTC. Its translation: CAISLDPAGAHEQYF.